The clone carrying this T cell receptor (beta chain) was seen only a few times. Its target is unknown. V was pared by 0 bases and J by 1 base, with 5 bases between. From germline, CDR1 is SGHRS and CDR2 YFSETQ. CDR3 size: 15 residues. The data derive from a study of shared clonotypes between healthy human individuals. Healthy HIV-negative adults with no recent acute infections or vaccinations were recruited as donors. Evenly divided among several immunoSEQ plates was the genomic DNA of each subset. This table comes from immunoSEQ multiplex PCR, and its TCRdb copy is limited to in-frame clones, with some not included. Seen here are roughly 450,000 clones, 79% observed once, and the top ten hold 10% to 15%. Study-wide points: The expectation was that sequencing depth would affect clonotype sharing among donors. The study drew on few donors, limiting represented genetic and exposure-history diversity.

Input material: PBMCs. The TCR was taken from a middle-aged woman in good health. Some clones in this sample may be carry-over from other donors' samples. This chain uses TRBV5-1 with TRBJ2-6; no firm D call. CDR3 coding DNA: TGCGCCAGCAGCTTGGACGTATCTGGGGCCAACGTCCTGACTTTC. It encodes CASSLDVSGANVLTF.